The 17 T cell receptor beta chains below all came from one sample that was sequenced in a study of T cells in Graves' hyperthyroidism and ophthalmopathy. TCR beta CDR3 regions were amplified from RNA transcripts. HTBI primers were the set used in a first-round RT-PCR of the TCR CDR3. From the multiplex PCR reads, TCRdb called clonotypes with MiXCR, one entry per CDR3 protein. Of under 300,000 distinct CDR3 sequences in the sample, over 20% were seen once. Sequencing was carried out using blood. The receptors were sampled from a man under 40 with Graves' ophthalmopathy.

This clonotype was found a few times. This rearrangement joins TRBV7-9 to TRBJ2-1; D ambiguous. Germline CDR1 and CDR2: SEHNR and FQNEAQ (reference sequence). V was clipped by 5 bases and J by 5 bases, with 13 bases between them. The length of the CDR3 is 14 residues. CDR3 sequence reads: CASSPSAANNEQFF. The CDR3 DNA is TGTGCCAGCAGCCCTTCCGCGGCCAACAATGAGCAGTTCTTC.

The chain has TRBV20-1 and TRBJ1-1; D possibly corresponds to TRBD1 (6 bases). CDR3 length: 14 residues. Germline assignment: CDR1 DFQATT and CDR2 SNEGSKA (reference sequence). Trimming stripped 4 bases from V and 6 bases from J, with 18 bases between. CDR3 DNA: TGCAGTGCTAATTCACCTAACAGGGAATCTGAAGCTTTCTTT. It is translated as CSANSPNRESEAFF.

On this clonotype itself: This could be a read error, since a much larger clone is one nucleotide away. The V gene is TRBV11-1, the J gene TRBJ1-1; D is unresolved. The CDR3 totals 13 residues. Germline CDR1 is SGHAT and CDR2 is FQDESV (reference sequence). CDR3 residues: CASSLQKNTVAFF. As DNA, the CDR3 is TGTGCCAGCAGCTTACAGAAGAACACTGTAGCTTTCTTT.

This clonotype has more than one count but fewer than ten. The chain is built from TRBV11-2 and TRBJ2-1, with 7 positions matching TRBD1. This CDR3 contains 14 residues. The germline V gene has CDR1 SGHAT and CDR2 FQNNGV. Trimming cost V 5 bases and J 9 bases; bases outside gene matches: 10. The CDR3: CASSPRIGGSEQFF. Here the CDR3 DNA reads TGTGCCAGCAGCCCACGGATAGGGGGCAGTGAGCAGTTCTTC.

CDR3 nucleotide sequence: TGTGCCAGCTCACATAGACAGGACTCTTTGGACGAGCAGTACTTC. This gives the protein CASSHRQDSLDEQYF. This rearrangement joins TRBV18 to TRBJ2-7; tentatively, D is TRBD1 (6 bases). The CDR3 extends over 15 amino acids. V shed 4 bases and J shed 5 bases, with 18 bases lying between them. Germline V gene lookup returns CDR1 KGHSH and CDR2 LQKENI.

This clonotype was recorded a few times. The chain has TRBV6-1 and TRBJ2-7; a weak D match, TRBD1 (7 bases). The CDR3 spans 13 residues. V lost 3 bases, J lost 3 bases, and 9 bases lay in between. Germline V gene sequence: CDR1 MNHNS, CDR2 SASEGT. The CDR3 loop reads CASSDQGGYEQYF. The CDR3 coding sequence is TGTGCCAGCAGTGATCAGGGGGGCTACGAGCAGTACTTC.

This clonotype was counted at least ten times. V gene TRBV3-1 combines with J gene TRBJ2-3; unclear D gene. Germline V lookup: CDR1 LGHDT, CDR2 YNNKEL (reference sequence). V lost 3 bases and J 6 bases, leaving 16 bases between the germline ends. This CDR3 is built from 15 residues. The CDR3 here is CASSHTQRRHDTQYF. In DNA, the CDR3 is TGTGCCAGCAGCCATACGCAGCGTCGACACGATACGCAGTATTTT.

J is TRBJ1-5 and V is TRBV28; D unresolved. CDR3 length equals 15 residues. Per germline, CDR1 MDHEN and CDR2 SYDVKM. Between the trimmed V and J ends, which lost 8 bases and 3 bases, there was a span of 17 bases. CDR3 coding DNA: TGTGCCAGCGCTCGCATGCGACACCCCAATCAGCCCCAGCATTTT. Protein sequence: CASARMRHPNQPQHF.

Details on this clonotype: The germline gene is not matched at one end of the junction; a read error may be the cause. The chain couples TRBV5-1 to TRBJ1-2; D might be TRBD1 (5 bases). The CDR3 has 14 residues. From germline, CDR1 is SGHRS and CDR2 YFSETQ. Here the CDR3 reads CASGFRSGIYGYTF. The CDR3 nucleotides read TGCGCCAGCGGCTTCCGTTCAGGGATCTATGGCTACACCTTC.

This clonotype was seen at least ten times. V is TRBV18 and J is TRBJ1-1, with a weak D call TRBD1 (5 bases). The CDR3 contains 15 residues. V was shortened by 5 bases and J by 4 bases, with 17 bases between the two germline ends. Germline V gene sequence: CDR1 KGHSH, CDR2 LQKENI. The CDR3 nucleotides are TGTGCCAGCTCAAAAGGACAAGCCCTTAGCACTGAAGCTTTCTTT. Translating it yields CASSKGQALSTEAFF.

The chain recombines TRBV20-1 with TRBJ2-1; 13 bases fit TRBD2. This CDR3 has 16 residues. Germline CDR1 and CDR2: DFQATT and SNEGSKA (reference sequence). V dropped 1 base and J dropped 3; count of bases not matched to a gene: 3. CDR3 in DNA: TGCAGTGCTAGAGGACTAGCGGGAGGTTACTACAATGAGCAGTTCTTC. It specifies CSARGLAGGYYNEQFF.

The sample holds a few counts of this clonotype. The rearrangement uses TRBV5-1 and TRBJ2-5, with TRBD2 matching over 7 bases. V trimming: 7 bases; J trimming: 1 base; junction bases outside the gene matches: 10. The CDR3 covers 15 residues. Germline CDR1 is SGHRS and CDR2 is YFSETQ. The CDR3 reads CASAWASGFQETQYF. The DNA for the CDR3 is TGCGCCAGCGCCTGGGCTAGCGGCTTCCAAGAGACCCAGTACTTC. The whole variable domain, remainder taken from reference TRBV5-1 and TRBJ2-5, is KAGVTQTPRYLIKTRGQQVTLSCSPISGHRSVSWYQQTPGQGLQFLFEYFSETQRNKGNFPGRFSGRQFSNSRSEMNVSTLELGDSALYLCASAWASGFQETQYFGPGTRLLVL.

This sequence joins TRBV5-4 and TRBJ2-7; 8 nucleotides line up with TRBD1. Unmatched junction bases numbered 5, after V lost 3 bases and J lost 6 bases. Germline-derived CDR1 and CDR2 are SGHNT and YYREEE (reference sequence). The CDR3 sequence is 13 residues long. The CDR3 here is CASSYPDRAEQYF. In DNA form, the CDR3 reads TGTGCCAGCAGCTACCCGGACAGGGCCGAGCAGTACTTC.

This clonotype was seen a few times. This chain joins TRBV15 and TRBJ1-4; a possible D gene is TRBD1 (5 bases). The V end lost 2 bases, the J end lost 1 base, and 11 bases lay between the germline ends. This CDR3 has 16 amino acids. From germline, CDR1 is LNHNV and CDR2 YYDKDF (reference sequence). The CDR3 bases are TGTGCCACCAGCAGAAATCGCGGGGGAACTAATGAAAAACTGTTTTTT. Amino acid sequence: CATSRNRGGTNEKLFF.

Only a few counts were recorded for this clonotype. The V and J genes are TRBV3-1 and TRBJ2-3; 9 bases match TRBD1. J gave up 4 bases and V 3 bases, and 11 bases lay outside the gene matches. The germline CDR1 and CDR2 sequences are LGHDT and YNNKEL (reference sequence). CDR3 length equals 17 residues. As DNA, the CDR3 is TGTGCCAGCAGCCACTTGCCGGGACAGGGAAGTTCAGATACGCAGTATTTT. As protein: CASSHLPGQGSSDTQYF.

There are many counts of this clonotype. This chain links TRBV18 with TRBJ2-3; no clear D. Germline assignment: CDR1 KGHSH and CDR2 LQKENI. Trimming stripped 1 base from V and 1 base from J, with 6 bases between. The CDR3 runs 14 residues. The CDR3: CASSPQERTDTQYF. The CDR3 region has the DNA TGTGCCAGCTCACCACAGGAACGCACAGATACGCAGTATTTT.

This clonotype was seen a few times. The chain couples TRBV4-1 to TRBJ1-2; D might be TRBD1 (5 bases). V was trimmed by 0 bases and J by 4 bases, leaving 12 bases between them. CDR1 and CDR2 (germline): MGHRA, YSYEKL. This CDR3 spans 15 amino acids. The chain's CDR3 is CASSQDRAGLYGYTF. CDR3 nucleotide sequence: TGCGCCAGCAGCCAAGATCGGGCAGGGCTCTATGGCTACACCTTC.